The 24 T cell receptor beta chains below all came from one sample that was sequenced in a study of blood T cell repertoires in COVID-19. The assay was immunoSEQ multiplex PCR, and TCRdb's table has in-frame clones only and misses some. The sample yields around 150,000 clones, around 81% seen once. Specimen: peripheral blood. The receptors originated from a woman in her forties or fifties with acute or convalescent COVID-19.

This clone was counted between two and nine times. The V call is TRBV3-1 (or the pseudogene TRBV3-2), the J call TRBJ2-7; 9 bases are shared with TRBD2. The ends lost 4 bases at V and 2 bases at J; junction bases unmatched: 3. Germline-derived CDR1 and CDR2 are LGHDT and YNNKEL (reference sequence). This CDR3 has 14 amino acids. This CDR3 is CASSLSGGAYEQYF. CDR3 bases: TGTGCCAGCAGCCTTAGCGGGGGAGCCTACGAGCAGTACTTC.

In its sample, this clone was seen a few times. The chain is built from TRBV6-2 or TRBV6-3 and TRBJ2-2; 7 nucleotides agree with TRBD2. The germline V gene has CDR1 MNHEY and CDR2 SVGEGT. This CDR3 is 15 amino acids long. V trimming: 0 bases; J trimming: 5 bases; junction bases outside the gene matches: 3. Here the CDR3 reads CASSYSAGETGELFF. The CDR3 coding sequence is TGTGCCAGCAGTTACTCGGCGGGGGAGACCGGGGAGCTGTTTTTT.

The rearrangement links TRBV2 to TRBJ2-3, with D maybe TRBD1 (5 bases). CDR1 SNHLY and CDR2 FYNNEI come from the germline V gene. This CDR3 comprises 14 residues. The V gene lost 6 bases and the J gene lost 4 bases, with 14 bases spanning the gap. CDR3 residues: CASRSQGKADTQYF. CDR3 bases: TGTGCCAGCAGGAGCCAGGGTAAGGCAGATACGCAGTATTTT.

This chain connects TRBV19 to TRBJ1-6, with D uncertain. Looked up from germline, CDR1 is LNHDA and CDR2 is SQIVND (reference sequence). Trimming stripped 5 bases from V and 14 bases from J, with 22 bases between. The CDR3 has 15 residues. DNA of the CDR3: TGTGCCAGTAGTGCCGGGAGGGCTCTTGGCGCGGCCCTCCACTTT. This gives the protein CASSAGRALGAALHF.

The chain uses TRBV20-1 and TRBJ1-3; D is ambiguous. Trimming took off 3 bases at V and 8 bases at J, with 14 bases between the two ends. The germline V gene encodes CDR1 DFQATT and CDR2 SNEGSKA (reference sequence). The CDR3 is 13 amino acids. This CDR3 reads CSASSPEPDTIYF. The DNA for the CDR3 is TGCAGTGCTAGTAGTCCCGAGCCCGACACCATATATTTT.

The rearrangement links TRBV7-9 to TRBJ1-6, with unresolved D. Trimming left V 5 bases short and J 6 bases short, with 2 bases between. This CDR3 contains 11 residues. Germline V CDR1 and CDR2: SEHNR, FQNEAQ (reference sequence). This chain's CDR3 is CASSLNSPLHF. CDR3 DNA sequence: TGTGCCAGCAGCCTTAATTCACCCCTCCACTTT.

As regards this clone: One junction end does not reproduce the germline sequence, and a read error may be involved. The rearrangement uses TRBV6-2 or TRBV6-3 and TRBJ1-2; no clear D gene. The germline V gene encodes CDR1 MNHEY and CDR2 SVGEGT. The CDR3 consists of 10 residues. DNA for the CDR3: TGTGCCAGCAGTTACCGAGGGTACCCCTTC. This sequence encodes CASSYRGYPF.

The genes are TRBV5-4 and TRBJ1-1, with a weak D call TRBD1 (5 bases). CDR3 length: 15 amino acids. Trimming cost V 2 bases and J 4 bases, with 15 bases left between them. The germline gives CDR1 SGHNT, CDR2 YYREEE (reference sequence). The CDR3 loop reads CASSFDRGWSTEAFF. The CDR3 DNA follows: TGTGCCAGCAGCTTCGATAGGGGCTGGAGCACTGAAGCTTTCTTT. Supplemented by reference TRBV5-4 and TRBJ1-1, the full variable domain reads ETGVTQSPTHLIKTRGQQVTLRCSSQSGHNTVSWYQQALGQGPQFIFQYYREEENGRGNFPPRFSGLQFPNYSSELNVNALELDDSALYLCASSFDRGWSTEAFFGQGTRLTVV.

The chain is built from TRBV5-1 and TRBJ2-3, with D possibly TRBD1 on 6 matching bases. V was clipped by 7 bases and J by 6 bases, with 21 bases between them. The CDR3 contains 15 residues. Per germline, CDR1 SGHRS and CDR2 YFSETQ. The DNA of the CDR3 is TGCGCCAGCCGTCTAGCCCCAGGGGCCGGGGATACGCAGTATTTT. It codes for CASRLAPGAGDTQYF.

In DNA, the CDR3 is TGTGCCAGCAGTGGGACAGGGCGGTATGGCTACACCTTC. Its translation is CASSGTGRYGYTF. The chain combines TRBV2 with TRBJ1-2, with 8 nucleotides matching TRBD1. The V and J ends lost 4 bases and 5 bases, in that order; junction bases with no gene match: 3. CDR1 is SNHLY and CDR2 is FYNNEI in the germline V gene. The length of the CDR3 is 13 residues. The whole variable domain, remainder taken from reference TRBV2 and TRBJ1-2, is EPEVTQTPSHQVTQMGQEVILRCVPISNHLYFYWYRQILGQKVEFLVSFYNNEISEKSEIFDDQFSVERPDGSNFTLKIRSTKLEDSAMYFCASSGTGRYGYTFGSGTRLTVV.

The chain employs TRBV18 and TRBJ1-2; D might be TRBD1 (6 bases). Germline V gene sequence: CDR1 KGHSH, CDR2 LQKENI. The CDR3 has 14 residues. V dropped 4 bases and J dropped 0 bases, with 9 bases sitting between them. The CDR3 DNA sequence: TGTGCCAGCTCACTGGACAGCGCTAACTATGGCTACACCTTC. Its translation is CASSLDSANYGYTF. The full variable domain, in which reference TRBV18 and TRBJ1-2 provide the parts outside the CDR3, is NAGVMQNPRHLVRRRGQEARLRCSPMKGHSHVYWYRQLPEEGLKFMVYLQKENIIDESGMPKERFSAEFPKEGPSILRIQQVVRGDSAAYFCASSLDSANYGYTFGSGTRLTVV.

The rearrangement uses TRBV6-6 and TRBJ2-3; weak D call: TRBD2 (5 bases). Germline V gene lookup returns CDR1 MNHNY and CDR2 SVGAGI (reference sequence). CDR3 size: 11 residues. V was shortened by 6 bases and J by 10 bases, with 11 bases between the two germline ends. In DNA, the CDR3 is TGTGCCAGCAGCCCAGGAGGAGCGCAGTATTTT. It encodes CASSPGGAQYF.

The chain employs TRBV28 and TRBJ1-3; 7 bases align to TRBD1. This CDR3 contains 14 residues. Per germline, CDR1 MDHEN and CDR2 SYDVKM. V shed 2 bases and J 8 bases; nucleotides not matched to a gene: 6. The CDR3 spells CASSLLGGRDTIYF. CDR3 nucleotide sequence: TGTGCCAGCAGTTTACTAGGGGGCAGGGACACCATATATTTT.

The V call is TRBV20-1, the J call TRBJ2-5; D gene ambiguous. Deletions cut 3 bases from V and 2 bases from J, with 13 bases between. From germline, CDR1 is DFQATT and CDR2 SNEGSKA (reference sequence). The CDR3 runs 14 residues. The CDR3 sequence: CSASWQVLQETQYF. CDR3 nucleotide sequence: TGCAGTGCTAGTTGGCAGGTCTTGCAAGAGACCCAGTACTTC.

This rearrangement joins TRBV2 to TRBJ1-5; the D is unclear. The CDR3 length is 13 residues. The germline V gene has CDR1 SNHLY and CDR2 FYNNEI. V lost 8 bases and J lost 2, with 10 bases in between. CDR3 in amino acids: CASGSGGNQPQHF. In nucleotides, the CDR3 is TGTGCCAGCGGGAGTGGGGGCAATCAGCCCCAGCATTTT.

The genes are TRBV5-1 and TRBJ2-3; TRBD1 aligns across 8 bases. Per the germline V gene, CDR1 is SGHRS and CDR2 is YFSETQ. This CDR3 contains 14 residues. The V and J ends lost 5 bases and 2 bases, in that order; junction bases with no gene match: 4. CDR3 in amino acids: CASSGGQDTDTQYF. The CDR3 DNA follows: TGCGCCAGCAGTGGGGGACAGGACACAGATACGCAGTATTTT.

The J gene is TRBJ2-5, the V gene TRBV5-1; 9 bases line up with TRBD2. CDR1 is SGHRS and CDR2 is YFSETQ in the germline V gene. Losses at the gene ends were 0 bases for V and 10 bases for J; bases not matched to a gene: 13. This CDR3 is built from 16 residues. The CDR3, as DNA: TGCGCCAGCAGCTTGGGAACAGGCGGGGGGGATGGAGACCAGTACTTC. Translated, it gives CASSLGTGGGDGDQYF.

In DNA, the CDR3 is TGTGCCAGTAGTATCGGGGCCGGGACAGCCTCCTACGAGCAGTACTTC. Protein: CASSIGAGTASYEQYF. The chain employs TRBV19 and TRBJ2-7; 7 bases line up with TRBD1. Losses at the gene ends were 3 bases for V and 0 bases for J; bases not matched to a gene: 8. CDR1 LNHDA and CDR2 SQIVND come from the germline V gene (reference sequence). The CDR3 is 16 residues long.

This clone was counted a single time. V gene TRBV20-1 combines with J gene TRBJ2-7; D is unclear. V was pared by 3 bases and J by 1 base, with 7 bases between. The CDR3 is made up of 12 amino acids. Germline-derived CDR1 and CDR2 are DFQATT and SNEGSKA (reference sequence). The CDR3 coding sequence is TGCAGTGCTAGTGTCCGGTCCTACGAGCAGTACTTC. Its protein is CSASVRSYEQYF.

The J gene is TRBJ2-7, the V gene TRBV7-9; 8 nucleotides agree with TRBD1. V lost 5 bases to trimming and J lost 6 bases; unmatched junction nucleotides: 9. CDR3 length: 14 residues. Germline lookup yields CDR1 SEHNR and CDR2 FQNEAQ (reference sequence). The CDR3 DNA is TGTGCCAGCAGCGTAGACAGGGGAAGCGCCGAGCAGTACTTC. Translated, it gives CASSVDRGSAEQYF.

The chain employs TRBV19 and TRBJ2-3; a weak D match, TRBD1 (6 bases). The CDR3 is made up of 15 amino acids. Trimming left V 3 bases short and J 5 bases short, with 15 bases between. The V gene's germline CDR1 is LNHDA and CDR2 SQIVND (reference sequence). In nucleotides, the CDR3 is TGTGCCAGTAGTATGTTGTTGGGGGCGGGAGATACGCAGTATTTT. This translates into CASSMLLGAGDTQYF.

The V call is TRBV6-5, the J call TRBJ1-1; 8 nucleotides line up with TRBD1. CDR1 is MNHEY, CDR2 SVGAGI, per germline. The CDR3 has 15 amino acids. With V trimmed by 2 bases and J by 4 bases, 6 bases remained unmatched. The CDR3 coding sequence is TGTGCCAGCAGTTACCCTGGACAGGGCCCCACTGAAGCTTTCTTT. Translating gives CASSYPGQGPTEAFF.

This clone was counted a few times. The genes are TRBV3-1 (or the pseudogene TRBV3-2) and TRBJ1-6; 8 bases line up with TRBD1. The CDR3 consists of 14 residues. The V segment lost 4 bases and the J segment 10 bases; nucleotides outside the gene matches: 6. Germline CDR1 and CDR2: LGHDT and YNNKEL (reference sequence). For the CDR3, the DNA is TGTGCCAGCAGCCCTCAGGGGGCAGGGTCACCCCTCCACTTT. It codes for CASSPQGAGSPLHF.

J is TRBJ1-4 and V is TRBV9; D may be TRBD1 (5 bases). This CDR3 has 16 residues. The germline gives CDR1 SGDLS, CDR2 YYNGEE. Trimming took off 0 bases at V and 8 bases at J, with 17 bases between the two ends. The CDR3 sequence is CASSVGTSGLGEKLFF. The CDR3 DNA reads as TGTGCCAGCAGCGTAGGGACCTCAGGGCTCGGGGAAAAACTGTTTTTT.